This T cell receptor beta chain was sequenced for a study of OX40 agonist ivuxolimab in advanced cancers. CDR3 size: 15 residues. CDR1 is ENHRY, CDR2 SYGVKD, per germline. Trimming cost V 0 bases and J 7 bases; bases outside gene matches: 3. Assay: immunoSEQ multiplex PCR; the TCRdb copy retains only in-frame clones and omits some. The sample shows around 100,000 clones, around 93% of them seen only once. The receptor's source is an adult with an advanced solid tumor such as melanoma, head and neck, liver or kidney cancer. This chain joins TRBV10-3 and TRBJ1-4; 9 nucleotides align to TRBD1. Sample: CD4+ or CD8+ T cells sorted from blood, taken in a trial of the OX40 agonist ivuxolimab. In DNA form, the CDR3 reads TGTGCCATCAGTGAGTCGGGACAGGGAGGTGAAAAACTGTTTTTT. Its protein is CAISESGQGGEKLFF.